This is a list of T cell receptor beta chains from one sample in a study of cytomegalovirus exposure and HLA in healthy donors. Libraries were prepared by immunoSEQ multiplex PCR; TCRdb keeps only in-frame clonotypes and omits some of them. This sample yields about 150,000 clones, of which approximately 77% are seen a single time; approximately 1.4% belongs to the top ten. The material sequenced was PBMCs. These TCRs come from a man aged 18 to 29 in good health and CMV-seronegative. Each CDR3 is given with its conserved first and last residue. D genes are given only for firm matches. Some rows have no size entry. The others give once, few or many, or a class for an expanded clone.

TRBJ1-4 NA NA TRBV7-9 TGTGCCAGCAGCACGCACCTCCGGACAGTATGGGAAAAACTGTTTTTT CASSTHLRTVWEKLFF
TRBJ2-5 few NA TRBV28 TGTGCCAGCAGCCCCAGGGGAGAGACCCAGTACTTC CASSPRGETQYF
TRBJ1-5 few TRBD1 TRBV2 TGTGCCAGCACCGAGACAGGGGCCGATCAGCCCCAGCATTTT CASTETGADQPQHF
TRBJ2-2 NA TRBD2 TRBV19 TGTGCCAGTAGTATAGCATTGGGACTAGCGGGAGTTAGGACCGGGGAGCTGTTTTTT CASSIALGLAGVRTGELFF
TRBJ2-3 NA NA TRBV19 TGTGCCAGTAGTCCCCGACACCCGAGACACACAGATACGCAGTATTTT CASSPRHPRHTDTQYF
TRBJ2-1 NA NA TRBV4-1 TGCGCCAGCAGCCAAGATGGCAGGCTCGACAATGAGCAGTTCTTC CASSQDGRLDNEQFF
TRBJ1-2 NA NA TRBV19 TGTGCCAGTAGTGAGGGCGGGTCTACATATGGCTACACCTTC CASSEGGSTYGYTF
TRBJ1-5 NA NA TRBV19 TGTGCCAGTAGTATAGCCATTCAGCCCCAGCATTTT CASSIAIQPQHF
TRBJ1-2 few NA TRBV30 TGTGCCTGGAGCGGAGGTGAGGGCTATGGCTACACCTTC CAWSGGEGYGYTF
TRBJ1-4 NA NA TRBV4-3 TGCGCCAGCAGCCCCTGGGGGGGGTCTAATGAAAAACTGTTTTTT CASSPWGGSNEKLFF
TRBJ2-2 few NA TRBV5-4 TGTGCCAGCAGCTTGAGCAACTCTCCCGGGGAGCTGTTTTTT CASSLSNSPGELFF
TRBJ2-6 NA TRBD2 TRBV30 TGTGCCTGGAGTCCTCGGGAGGGGCTTGGGGCCAACGTCCTGACTTTC CAWSPREGLGANVLTF
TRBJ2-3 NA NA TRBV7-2 TGTGCCAGCAGCTTAGACAGGGCGACAGATACGCAGTATTTT CASSLDRATDTQYF
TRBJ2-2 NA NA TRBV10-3 TGTGCCATCAGTTCCGGGGTGGGGACCGGGGAGCTGTTTTTT CAISSGVGTGELFF
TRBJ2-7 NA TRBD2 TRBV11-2 TGTGCCAGCAGGGGACTAGCGGGGCTCTACGAGCAGTACTTC CASRGLAGLYEQYF
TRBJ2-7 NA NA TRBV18 TGTGCCAGCTCACCGCCTAGCTCCTACGAGCAGTACTTC CASSPPSSYEQYF
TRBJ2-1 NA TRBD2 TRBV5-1 TGCGCCAGCAGCTTGGTCCCGGCTAGCGGATCCTACAATGAGCAGTTCTTC CASSLVPASGSYNEQFF
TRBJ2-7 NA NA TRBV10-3 TGTGCCATCAGCGCGCTCCCTAGCAACCACGAGCAGTACTTC CAISALPSNHEQYF
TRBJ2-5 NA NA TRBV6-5 TGTGCCAGCACTTCCGACGGGCAAGAGACCCAGTACTTC CASTSDGQETQYF
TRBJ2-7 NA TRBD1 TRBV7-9 TGTGCCAGCAGCTTAGCGAGGGACAGCTACGAGCAGTACTTC CASSLARDSYEQYF
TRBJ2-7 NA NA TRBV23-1 TGCGCCAGCAGTCTCGGGACACCGTTTACCTACGAGCAGTACTTC CASSLGTPFTYEQYF
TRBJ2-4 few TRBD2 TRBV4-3 TGCGCCAGCAGCCCTACGCTGGAGGGAGGGGACAAAAACATTCAGTACTTC CASSPTLEGGDKNIQYF
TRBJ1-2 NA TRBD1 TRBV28 TGTGCCAGCAGTCCCGGACAGGGGAGCGGCTATGGCTACACCTTC CASSPGQGSGYGYTF
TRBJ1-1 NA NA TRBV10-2 TGCGCCAGCAAGGCGGGGGACACTGAAGCTTTCTTT CASKAGDTEAFF
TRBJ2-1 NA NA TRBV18 TGTGCCAGCTCACCGGGAGGCCCCCATGAGCAGTTCTTC CASSPGGPHEQFF
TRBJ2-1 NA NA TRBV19 TGTGCCACCAAAGATGGCCGGGACTCCTACAATGAGCAGTTCTTC CATKDGRDSYNEQFF
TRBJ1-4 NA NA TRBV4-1 TGCGCCAGCAGCCGGGGCTTGGGGAATGAAAAACTGTTTTTT CASSRGLGNEKLFF
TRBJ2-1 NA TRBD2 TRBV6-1 TGTGCCAGCAGTTCTCCGGGACTAGCGAACAATGAGCAGTTCTTC CASSSPGLANNEQFF
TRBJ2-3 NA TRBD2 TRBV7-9 TGTGCCAGCAGCGTAGGTAGCGGGCGCACAGATACGCAGTATTTT CASSVGSGRTDTQYF
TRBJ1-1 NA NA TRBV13 TGTGCCAGCAGCTCCCGGGGGAACACTGAAGCTTTCTTT CASSSRGNTEAFF
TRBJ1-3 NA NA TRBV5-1 TGCGCCAGCAGCTTGACTCCGAGCTCTGGAAACACCATATATTTT CASSLTPSSGNTIYF
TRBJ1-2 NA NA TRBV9 TGTGCCAGCAGAGGGGGGGTCTATGGCTACACCTTC CASRGGVYGYTF
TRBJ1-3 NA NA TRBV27 TGTGCCAGCAGGGTTGCAGCTGGAAACACCATATATTTT CASRVAAGNTIYF
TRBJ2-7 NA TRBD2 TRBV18 TGTGCCAGCTCACCGGGGCTAGCGGCCCTTTGGGACGAGCAGTACTTC CASSPGLAALWDEQYF
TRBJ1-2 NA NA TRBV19 TGTGCCAGTAGCCCGGGACTCTATGGCTACACCTTC CASSPGLYGYTF
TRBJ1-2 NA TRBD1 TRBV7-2 TGTGCCAGCAGCCCCTTAGGGGGGCAGGGGGAGGGCTACACCTTC CASSPLGGQGEGYTF
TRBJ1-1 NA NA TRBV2 TGTGCCAGCAGTGAATTGGAGTCGGGTGAAGCTTTCTTT CASSELESGEAFF
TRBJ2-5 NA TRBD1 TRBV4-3 TGCGCCAGCAGCCAAGATCTCCGGACAGGGCCGCCTCAAGAGACCCAGTACTTC CASSQDLRTGPPQETQYF
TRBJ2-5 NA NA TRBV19 TGTGCCAGTAGTATGAACAGGCAAGAGACCCAGTACTTC CASSMNRQETQYF
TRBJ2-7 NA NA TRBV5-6 TGTGCCAGCAGCTTGCAAACTCCCTACGAGCAGTACTTC CASSLQTPYEQYF
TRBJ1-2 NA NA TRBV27 TGTGCCAGCAGGGGCTCCTATGGCTACACCTTC CASRGSYGYTF
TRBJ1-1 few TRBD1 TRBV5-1 TGCGCCAGCAGCTCCGGGACAGAAGACACTGAAGCTTTCTTT CASSSGTEDTEAFF
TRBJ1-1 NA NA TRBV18 TGTGCCAGCTCACCAACAGGGCCCATGAACACTGAAGCTTTCTTT CASSPTGPMNTEAFF
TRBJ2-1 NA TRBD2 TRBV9 TGTGCCAGCAGCGTATCTAGGACTAGCGGGAGCAATGAGCAGTTCTTC CASSVSRTSGSNEQFF
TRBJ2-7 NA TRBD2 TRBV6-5 TGTGCCAGCAGTTACGGGACTAAAAACGAGCAGTACTTC CASSYGTKNEQYF
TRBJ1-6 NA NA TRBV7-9 TGTTCCAGCAGCTTAGCGACAGCGAATTCACCCCTCCACTTT CSSSLATANSPLHF
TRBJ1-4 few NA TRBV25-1 TGTGCCAGCTCTACGGTTCAGGGCGAAAAACTGTTTTTT CASSTVQGEKLFF
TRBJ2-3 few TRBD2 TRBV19 TGTGCCAGTATCGGAAGCCGGATCGGAGCTAGCGGGATAAGGGATAGCACAGATACGCAGTATTTT CASIGSRIGASGIRDSTDTQYF
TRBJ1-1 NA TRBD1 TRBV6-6 TGTGCCAGCACCGGGACAGGGGGCACTGAAGCTTTCTTT CASTGTGGTEAFF
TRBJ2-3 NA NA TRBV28 TGTGCCAGCAGTCCCCAGACTTGGGGAGGTACGCAGTATTTT CASSPQTWGGTQYF
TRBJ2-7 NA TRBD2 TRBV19 TGTGCCAGTAGTATAGCCACCGGACTAGCGGGATCCTTCTACGAGCAGTACTTC CASSIATGLAGSFYEQYF
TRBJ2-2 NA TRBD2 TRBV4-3 TGCGCCAGCAGCCACGGAACCGGGACTAGAAACGGGGAGCTGTTTTTT CASSHGTGTRNGELFF
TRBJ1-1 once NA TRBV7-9 TGTGCCAGCAGCCCCCGGACAGAGGAAGCTTTCTTT CASSPRTEEAFF
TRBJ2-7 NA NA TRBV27 TGTGCCAGCAGTTTCGTGGGGCCCAACTACGAGCAGTACTTC CASSFVGPNYEQYF
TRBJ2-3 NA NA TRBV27 TGTGCCAGCATGGCGGCCTATAGCACAGATACGCAGTATTTT CASMAAYSTDTQYF
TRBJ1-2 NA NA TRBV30 TGTGCCTGGGGCAGCTATGGCTACACCTTC CAWGSYGYTF
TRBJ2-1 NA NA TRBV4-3 TGCGCCAGCAGCCAAGATTCCATGGGGCGTGAGCAGTTCTTC CASSQDSMGREQFF
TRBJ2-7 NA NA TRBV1 TGCACCAGCAGCCAGGGCCGCTACGAGCAGTACTTC CTSSQGRYEQYF
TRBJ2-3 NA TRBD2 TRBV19 TGTGCCAGTAGTCCCTACCGGGACTACCCAAGCACAGATACGCAGTATTTT CASSPYRDYPSTDTQYF